This T cell receptor (beta chain) was observed in a study of quantifying T cell responses using KT2 cells. Whole-study context: RNA was reverse transcribed with TCR alpha and beta constant-region primers. The second PCR ran as a qPCR until a predetermined fluorescence threshold was reached.

There are 14 residues in the CDR3. The V gene lost 6 bases and the J gene lost 9 bases, with 15 bases spanning the gap. Germline CDR1 and CDR2: MNHEY and SVGAGI. This clonotype came up a few times. The cDNA 3' end received a ligated oligonucleotide with a UMI. The first PCR ran 4 to 5 cycles with an equimolar RC1.1 and RC1.2 beta primer mix. TCRdb re-called the UMI-ligation and nested PCR reads through MiXCR, storing one row per CDR3 protein. The sample lists some 50,000 distinct CDR3 sequences, around a tenth occurring once. KT2, a clone with a known TCR, was spiked into unfractionated PBMC. Sequencing used PBMCs spiked with cells of the T cell clone KT2. The gene calls are TRBV6-5 and TRBJ1-6; D is ambiguous. The source is a human donor. The CDR3 region has the DNA TGTGCCAGCAGGCCCGGGTCGTGGATTTCACCCCTCCACTTT. Translation: CASRPGSWISPLHF.